This T cell receptor (beta chain) was profiled in a study of blood T cell repertoires in COVID-19. Study background: T cells, B-cell-depleted T cells, or PBMCs supplied cDNA or gDNA.

The V gene's germline CDR1 is SNHLY and CDR2 FYNNEI. V was cut by 4 bases and J by 0 bases, with 17 bases left in between. This CDR3 is built from 17 residues. Original methodology: Counts of nucleated cells, estimated from reference gene primer amplification, were obtained. Sequencing used immunoSEQ multiplex PCR; TCRdb keeps in-frame clones, though not all of them. Clone size and the V and J calls come from that table; the DNA yielded D and trimming. The data contain roughly 130,000 clones, about three quarters of them seen just once; the ten biggest clones take up about an eighth. Material: peripheral blood. This chain joins TRBV2 and TRBJ2-3; a possible D gene is TRBD2 (7 bases). The receptor was isolated from a man older than 75 with acute or convalescent COVID-19. The DNA for the CDR3 is TGTGCCAGCAGTGGGTGGACGGGGGGCACAAGCACAGATACGCAGTATTTT. As protein: CASSGWTGGTSTDTQYF. The full variable domain, its missing parts supplied by reference TRBV2 and TRBJ2-3, is EPEVTQTPSHQVTQMGQEVILRCVPISNHLYFYWYRQILGQKVEFLVSFYNNEISEKSEIFDDQFSVERPDGSNFTLKIRSTKLEDSAMYFCASSGWTGGTSTDTQYFGPGTRLTVL.